This T cell receptor (beta chain) was sequenced during a study of cytomegalovirus exposure and HLA in healthy donors. Across the study: The Caucasian-associated ancestry cluster held 80% to 90% of 300 to 450 genotyped donors. Study results and caveats: Most subjects' HLA-A and HLA-B alleles were reportedly predicted from TCR beta sequences.

This clone appeared a single time. Its antigen is not identified. Amplification used 60 Vbeta primers and 13 Jbeta primers. TCRdb keeps only in-frame clones here, not all; method: immunoSEQ multiplex PCR. The data show roughly 160,000 clones, less than 90% seen once. Germline trimming cut 0 bases from V and 4 bases from J; bases unmatched to any gene: 5. The CDR3 length is 15 residues. Looked up from germline, CDR1 is SGHRS and CDR2 is YFSETQ. The genes are TRBV5-1 and TRBJ2-7, with 9 bases fitting TRBD2. The sequencing sample was made of PBMCs. The sequence derives from a boy younger than 10 in good health and CMV-seronegative. The chain's CDR3 is CASSLGLAGLYEQYF. The CDR3 DNA sequence: TGCGCCAGCAGCTTGGGCCTAGCGGGATTGTACGAGCAGTACTTC.